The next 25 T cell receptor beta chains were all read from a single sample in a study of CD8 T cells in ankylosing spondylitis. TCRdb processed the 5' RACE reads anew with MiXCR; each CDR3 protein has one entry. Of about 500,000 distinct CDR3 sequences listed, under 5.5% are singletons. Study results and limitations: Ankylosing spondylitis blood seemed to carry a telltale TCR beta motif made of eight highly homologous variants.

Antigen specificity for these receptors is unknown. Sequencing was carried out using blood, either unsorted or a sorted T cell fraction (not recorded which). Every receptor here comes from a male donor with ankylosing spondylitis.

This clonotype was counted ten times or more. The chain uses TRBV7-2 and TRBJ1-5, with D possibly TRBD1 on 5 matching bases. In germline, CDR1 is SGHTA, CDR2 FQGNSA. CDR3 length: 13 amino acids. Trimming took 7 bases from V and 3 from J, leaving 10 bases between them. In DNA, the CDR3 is TGTGCCAGCACCGGGACCCACAATCAGCCCCAGCATTTT. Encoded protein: CASTGTHNQPQHF.

DNA of the CDR3: TGTGCCAGCAGTCCCGGGACTAGCTACTACAATGAGCAGTTCTTC. The encoded protein is CASSPGTSYYNEQFF. J is TRBJ2-1 and V is TRBV27; the match to TRBD2 covers 9 bases. The CDR3 consists of 15 residues. V trimming: 5 bases; J trimming: 3 bases; junction bases outside the gene matches: 5. Germline V CDR1 and CDR2: MNHEY, SMNVEV (reference sequence).

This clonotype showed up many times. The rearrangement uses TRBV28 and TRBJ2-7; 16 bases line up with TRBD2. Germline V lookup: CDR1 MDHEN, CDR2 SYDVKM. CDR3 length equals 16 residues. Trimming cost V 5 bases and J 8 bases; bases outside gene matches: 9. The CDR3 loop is CASSQGTSGGARKQYF. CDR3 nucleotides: TGTGCCAGCAGTCAAGGGACTAGCGGGGGGGCTAGGAAGCAGTACTTC. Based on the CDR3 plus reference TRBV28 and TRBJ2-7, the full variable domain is DVKVTQSSRYLVKRTGEKVFLECVQDMDHENMFWYRQDPGLGLRLIYFSYDVKMKEKGDIPEGYSVSREKKERFSLILESASTNQTSMYLCASSQGTSGGARKQYFGPGTRLTVT.

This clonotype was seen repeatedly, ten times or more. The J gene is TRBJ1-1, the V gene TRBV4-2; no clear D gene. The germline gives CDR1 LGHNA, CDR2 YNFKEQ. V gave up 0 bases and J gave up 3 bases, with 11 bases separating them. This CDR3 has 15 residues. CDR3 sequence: CASSQDPGMHTEAFF. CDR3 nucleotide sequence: TGTGCCAGCAGCCAAGATCCGGGGATGCACACTGAAGCTTTCTTT.

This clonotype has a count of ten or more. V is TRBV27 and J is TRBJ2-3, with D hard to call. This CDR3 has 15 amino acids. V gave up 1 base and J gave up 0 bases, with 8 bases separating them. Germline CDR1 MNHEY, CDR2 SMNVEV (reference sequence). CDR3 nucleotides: TGTGCCAGCAGTTTATACTTAACTAGCACAGATACGCAGTATTTT. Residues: CASSLYLTSTDTQYF.

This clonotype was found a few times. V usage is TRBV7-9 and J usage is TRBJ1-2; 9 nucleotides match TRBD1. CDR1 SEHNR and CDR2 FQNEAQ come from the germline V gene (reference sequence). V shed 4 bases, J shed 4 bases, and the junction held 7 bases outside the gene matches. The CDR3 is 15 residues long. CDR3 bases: TGTGCCAGCAGCTCTCCGGGACAGGGATCCTATGGCTACACCTTC. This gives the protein CASSSPGQGSYGYTF.

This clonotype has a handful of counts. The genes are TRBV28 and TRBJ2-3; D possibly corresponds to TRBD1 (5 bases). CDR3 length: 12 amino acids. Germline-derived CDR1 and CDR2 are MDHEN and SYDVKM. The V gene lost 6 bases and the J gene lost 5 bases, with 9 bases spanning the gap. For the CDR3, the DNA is TGTGCCAGCAGCATCAGGGAAGATACGCAGTATTTT. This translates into CASSIREDTQYF.

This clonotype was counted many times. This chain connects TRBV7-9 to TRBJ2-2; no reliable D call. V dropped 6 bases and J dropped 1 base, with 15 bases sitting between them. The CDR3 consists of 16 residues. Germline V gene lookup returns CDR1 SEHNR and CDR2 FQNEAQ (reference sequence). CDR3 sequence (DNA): TGTGCCAGCAGGACCGAACAGACACTGAACACCGGGGAGCTGTTTTTT. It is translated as CASRTEQTLNTGELFF.

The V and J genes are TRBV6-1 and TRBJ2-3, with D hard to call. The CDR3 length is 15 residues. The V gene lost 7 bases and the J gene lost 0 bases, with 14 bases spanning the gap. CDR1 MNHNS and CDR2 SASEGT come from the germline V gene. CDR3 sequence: CASTAKGVSTDTQYF. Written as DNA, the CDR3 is TGTGCCAGCACTGCGAAAGGTGTAAGCACAGATACGCAGTATTTT.

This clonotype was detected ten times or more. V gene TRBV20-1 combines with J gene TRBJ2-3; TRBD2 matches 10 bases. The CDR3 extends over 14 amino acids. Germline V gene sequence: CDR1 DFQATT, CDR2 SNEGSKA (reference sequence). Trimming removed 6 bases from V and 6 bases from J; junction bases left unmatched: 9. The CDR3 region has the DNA TGCAGTGCCCCGGGAGCGGGGGGGCCGGATACGCAGTATTTT. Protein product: CSAPGAGGPDTQYF.

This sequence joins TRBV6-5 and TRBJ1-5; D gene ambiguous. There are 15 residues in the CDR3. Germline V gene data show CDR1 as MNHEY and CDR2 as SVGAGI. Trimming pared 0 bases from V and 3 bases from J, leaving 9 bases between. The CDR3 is CASSYSVIDNQPQHF. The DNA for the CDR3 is TGTGCCAGCAGTTACTCGGTCATAGACAATCAGCCCCAGCATTTT.

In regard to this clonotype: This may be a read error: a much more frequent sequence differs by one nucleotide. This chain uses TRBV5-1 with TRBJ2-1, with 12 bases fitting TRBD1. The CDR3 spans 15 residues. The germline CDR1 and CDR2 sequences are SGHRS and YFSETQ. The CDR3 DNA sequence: TGCGCCAGCAGCTATACCGGGACAGGGGGCGGTGAGGAGTTCTTC. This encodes CASSYTGTGGGEEFF.

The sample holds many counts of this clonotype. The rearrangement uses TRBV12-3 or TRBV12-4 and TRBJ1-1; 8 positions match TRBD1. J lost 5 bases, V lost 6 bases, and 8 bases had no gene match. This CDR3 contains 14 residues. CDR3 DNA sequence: TGTGCCAGCAGCTACGCAGGGGGCGCGACTGAAGCTTTCTTT. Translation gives CASSYAGGATEAFF.

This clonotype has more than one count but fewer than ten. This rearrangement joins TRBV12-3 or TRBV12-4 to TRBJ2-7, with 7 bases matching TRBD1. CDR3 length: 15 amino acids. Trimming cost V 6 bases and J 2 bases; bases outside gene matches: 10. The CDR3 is CASSRQGQPPYEQYF. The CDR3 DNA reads TGTGCCAGCAGCCGTCAGGGACAGCCACCCTACGAGCAGTACTTC.

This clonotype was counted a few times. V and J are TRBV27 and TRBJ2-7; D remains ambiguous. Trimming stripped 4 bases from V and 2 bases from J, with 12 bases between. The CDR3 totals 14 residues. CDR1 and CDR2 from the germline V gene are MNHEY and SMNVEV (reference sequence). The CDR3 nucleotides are TGTGCCAGCAGTTATTTTGGTGATACCTACGAGCAGTACTTC. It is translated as CASSYFGDTYEQYF.

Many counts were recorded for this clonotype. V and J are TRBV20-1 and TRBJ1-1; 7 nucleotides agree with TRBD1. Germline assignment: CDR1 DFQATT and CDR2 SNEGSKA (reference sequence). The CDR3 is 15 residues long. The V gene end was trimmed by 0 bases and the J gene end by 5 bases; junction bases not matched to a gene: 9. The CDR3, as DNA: TGCAGTGCTAGAGATGTCGACAGGGATATGACTGAAGCTTTCTTT. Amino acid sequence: CSARDVDRDMTEAFF.

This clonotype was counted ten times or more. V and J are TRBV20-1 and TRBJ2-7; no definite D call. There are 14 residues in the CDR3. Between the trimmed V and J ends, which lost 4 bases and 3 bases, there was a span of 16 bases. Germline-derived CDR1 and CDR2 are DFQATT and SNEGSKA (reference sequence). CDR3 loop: CSANSLGALYEQYF. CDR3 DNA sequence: TGCAGTGCTAACTCCCTCGGAGCGCTCTACGAGCAGTACTTC.

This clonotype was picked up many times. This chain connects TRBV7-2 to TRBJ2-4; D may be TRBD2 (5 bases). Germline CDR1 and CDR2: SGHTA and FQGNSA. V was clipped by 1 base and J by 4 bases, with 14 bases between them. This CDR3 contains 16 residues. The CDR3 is CASSLVSGTVKNIQYF. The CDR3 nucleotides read TGTGCCAGCAGCTTAGTATCGGGAACAGTAAAAAACATTCAGTACTTC.

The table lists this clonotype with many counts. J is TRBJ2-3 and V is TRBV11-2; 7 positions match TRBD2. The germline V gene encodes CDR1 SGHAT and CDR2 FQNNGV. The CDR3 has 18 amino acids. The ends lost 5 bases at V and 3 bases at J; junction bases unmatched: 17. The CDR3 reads CASSPVVSPGGETDTQYF. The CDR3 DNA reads TGTGCCAGCAGCCCAGTCGTATCCCCGGGGGGAGAAACAGATACGCAGTATTTT.

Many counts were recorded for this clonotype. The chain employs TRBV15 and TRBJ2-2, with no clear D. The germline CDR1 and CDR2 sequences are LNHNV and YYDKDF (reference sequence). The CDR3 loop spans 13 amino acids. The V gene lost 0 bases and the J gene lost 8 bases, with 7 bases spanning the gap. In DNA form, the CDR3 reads TGTGCCACCAGCAGAGACGGGTGGGGGGAGCTGTTTTTT. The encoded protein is CATSRDGWGELFF. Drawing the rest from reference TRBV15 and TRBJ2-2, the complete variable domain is DAMVIQNPRYQVTQFGKPVTLSCSQTLNHNVMYWYQQKSSQAPKLLFHYYDKDFNNEADTPDNFQSRRPNTSFCFLDIRSPGLGDTAMYLCATSRDGWGELFFGEGSRLTVL.

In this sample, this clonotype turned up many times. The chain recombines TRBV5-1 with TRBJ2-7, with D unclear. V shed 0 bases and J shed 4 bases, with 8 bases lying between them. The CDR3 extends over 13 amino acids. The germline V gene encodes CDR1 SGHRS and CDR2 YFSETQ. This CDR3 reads CASSLEHLYEQYF. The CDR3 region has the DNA TGCGCCAGCAGCTTGGAACATCTATACGAGCAGTACTTC.

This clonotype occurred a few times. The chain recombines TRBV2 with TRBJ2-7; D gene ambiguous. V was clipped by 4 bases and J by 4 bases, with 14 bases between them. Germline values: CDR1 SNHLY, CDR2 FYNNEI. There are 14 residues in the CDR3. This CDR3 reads CASSGSTEGYEQYF. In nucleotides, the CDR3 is TGTGCCAGCAGTGGAAGTACAGAAGGTTACGAGCAGTACTTC.

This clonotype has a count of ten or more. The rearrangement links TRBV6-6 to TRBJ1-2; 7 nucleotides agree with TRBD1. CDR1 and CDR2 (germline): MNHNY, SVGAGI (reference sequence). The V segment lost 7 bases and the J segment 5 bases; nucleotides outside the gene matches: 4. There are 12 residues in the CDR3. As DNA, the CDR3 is TGTGCCAGCACCGGGACAGAATATGGCTACACCTTC. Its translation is CASTGTEYGYTF.

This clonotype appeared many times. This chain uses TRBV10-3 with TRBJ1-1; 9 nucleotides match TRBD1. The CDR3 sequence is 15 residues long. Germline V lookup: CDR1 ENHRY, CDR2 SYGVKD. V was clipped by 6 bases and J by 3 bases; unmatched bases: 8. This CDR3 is CAIRKDRGRDTEAFF. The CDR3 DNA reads TGTGCCATCAGGAAGGACAGGGGCAGGGACACTGAAGCTTTCTTT.

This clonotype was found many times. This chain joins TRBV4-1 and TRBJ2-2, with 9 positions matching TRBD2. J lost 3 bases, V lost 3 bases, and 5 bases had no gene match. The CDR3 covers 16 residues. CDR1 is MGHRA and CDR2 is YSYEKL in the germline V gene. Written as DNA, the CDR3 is TGCGCCAGCAGCCAGACTCGACTAGCGGACACCGGGGAGCTGTTTTTT. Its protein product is CASSQTRLADTGELFF.